The following is a T cell receptor beta chain sequence with its context. Its antigen is unidentified. CDR1 KGHDR and CDR2 SFDVKD come from the germline V gene. The CDR3 runs to 19 residues. Trimming cost V 4 bases and J 2 bases; bases outside gene matches: 11. The entry originates in a study of post-analysis software for immune sequencing data. Background on the study: Included among the disease courses, which were recorded for the cohort, were relapsing-remitting, secondary progressive and progressive-relapsing multiple sclerosis.

The authors incorporated unique molecular identifiers into the TCR beta cDNA libraries. One entry per CDR3 protein results from TCRdb running MiXCR on the PCR reads. The table lists about 210,000 distinct CDR3 sequences, approximately 29% of them singletons. General study findings and limits: Samples prepared in the same batch strongly co-clustered by F measure. Compared with controls, patients showed significantly lower normalized Chao1 diversity. TRBV5-6, TRBV5-1 and TRBV20-1 were among a few TRBV segments more frequent in patients than controls.

V is TRBV24-1 and J is TRBJ2-3; TRBD2 aligns across 13 bases. Specimen: blood. The sequence came from a girl under 18 with multiple sclerosis. DNA for the CDR3: TGTGCCACCAGTGACCCCGGACTAGCGGGAGTGGGGGCCACAGATACGCAGTATTTT. The encoded protein is CATSDPGLAGVGATDTQYF.